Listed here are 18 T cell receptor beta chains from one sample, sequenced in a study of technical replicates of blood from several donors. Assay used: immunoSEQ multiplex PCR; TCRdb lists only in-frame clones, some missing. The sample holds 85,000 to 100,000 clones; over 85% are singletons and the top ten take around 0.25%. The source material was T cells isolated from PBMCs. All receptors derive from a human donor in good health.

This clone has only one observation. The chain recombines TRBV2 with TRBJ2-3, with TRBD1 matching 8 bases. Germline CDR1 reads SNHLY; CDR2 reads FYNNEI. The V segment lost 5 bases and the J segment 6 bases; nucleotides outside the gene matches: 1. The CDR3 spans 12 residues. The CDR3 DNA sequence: TGTGCCAGCAGTTCAGGGGGCGATACGCAGTATTTT. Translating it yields CASSSGGDTQYF.

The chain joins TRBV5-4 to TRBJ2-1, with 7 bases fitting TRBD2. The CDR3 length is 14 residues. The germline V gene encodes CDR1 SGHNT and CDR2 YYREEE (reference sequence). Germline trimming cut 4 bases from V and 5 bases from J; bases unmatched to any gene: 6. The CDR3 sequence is CASSPGTSDNEQFF. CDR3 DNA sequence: TGTGCCAGCAGCCCCGGAACTAGCGACAATGAGCAGTTCTTC.

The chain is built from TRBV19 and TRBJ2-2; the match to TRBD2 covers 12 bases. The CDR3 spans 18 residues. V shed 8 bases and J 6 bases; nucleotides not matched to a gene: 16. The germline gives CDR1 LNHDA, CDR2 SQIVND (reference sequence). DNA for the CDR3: TGTGCCAGTCGGCTAGCGGGAGGGCCGAGGAAAAAGGCCGGGGAGCTGTTTTTT. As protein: CASRLAGGPRKKAGELFF.

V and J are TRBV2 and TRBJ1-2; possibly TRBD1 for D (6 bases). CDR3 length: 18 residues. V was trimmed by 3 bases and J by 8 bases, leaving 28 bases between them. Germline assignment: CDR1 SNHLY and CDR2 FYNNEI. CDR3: CASSETSSSPGTLYGYTF. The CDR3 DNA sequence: TGTGCCAGCAGTGAGACATCTAGTAGCCCCGGGACACTGTACGGCTACACCTTC.

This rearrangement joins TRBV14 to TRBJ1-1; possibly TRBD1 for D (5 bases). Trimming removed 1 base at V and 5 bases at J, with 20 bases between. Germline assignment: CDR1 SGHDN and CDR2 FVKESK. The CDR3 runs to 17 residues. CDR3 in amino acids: CASSQGLEGARRTEAFF. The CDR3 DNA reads TGTGCCAGCAGCCAAGGGCTTGAAGGGGCGCGTCGGACTGAAGCTTTCTTT.

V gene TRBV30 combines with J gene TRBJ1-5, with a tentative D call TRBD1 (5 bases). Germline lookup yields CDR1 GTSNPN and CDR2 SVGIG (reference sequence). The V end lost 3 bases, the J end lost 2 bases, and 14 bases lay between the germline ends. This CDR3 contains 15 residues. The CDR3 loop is CAWSTGFSGNQPQHF. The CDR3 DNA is TGTGCCTGGAGCACAGGTTTCTCGGGCAATCAGCCCCAGCATTTT. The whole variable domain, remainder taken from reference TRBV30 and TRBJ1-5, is SQTIHQWPATLVQPVGSPLSLECTVEGTSNPNLYWYRQAAGRGLQLLFYSVGIGQISSEVPQNLSASRPQDRQFILSSKKLLLSDSGFYLCAWSTGFSGNQPQHFGDGTRLSIL.

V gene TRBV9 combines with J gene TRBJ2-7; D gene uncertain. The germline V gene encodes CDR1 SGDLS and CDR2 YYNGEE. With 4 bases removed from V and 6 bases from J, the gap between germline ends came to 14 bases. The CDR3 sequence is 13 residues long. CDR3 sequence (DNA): TGTGCCAGCAGCCCACCCTCCTGGAGCGAGCAGTACTTC. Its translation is CASSPPSWSEQYF.

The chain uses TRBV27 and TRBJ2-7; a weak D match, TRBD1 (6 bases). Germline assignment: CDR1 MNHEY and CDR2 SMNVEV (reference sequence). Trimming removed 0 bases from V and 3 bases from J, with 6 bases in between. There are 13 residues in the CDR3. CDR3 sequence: CASSLSQGYEQYF. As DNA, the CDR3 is TGTGCCAGCAGTTTATCACAGGGCTACGAGCAGTACTTC.

The CDR3 loop is CASSQSRGADRKLFF. CDR3 sequence (DNA): TGTGCCAGCAGCCAATCTCGGGGGGCAGATCGAAAACTGTTTTTT. The genes are TRBV6-5 and TRBJ1-4; perhaps TRBD1 as D (6 bases). The germline CDR1 and CDR2 sequences are MNHEY and SVGAGI. The CDR3 runs to 15 residues. V was cut by 6 bases and J by 10 bases, with 21 bases left in between.

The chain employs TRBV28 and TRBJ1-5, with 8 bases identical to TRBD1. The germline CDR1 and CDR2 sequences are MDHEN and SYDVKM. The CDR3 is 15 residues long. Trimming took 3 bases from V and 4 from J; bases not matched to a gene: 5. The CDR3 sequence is CASSLTGAANQPQHF. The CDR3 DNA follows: TGTGCCAGCAGTTTGACAGGGGCCGCTAATCAGCCCCAGCATTTT.

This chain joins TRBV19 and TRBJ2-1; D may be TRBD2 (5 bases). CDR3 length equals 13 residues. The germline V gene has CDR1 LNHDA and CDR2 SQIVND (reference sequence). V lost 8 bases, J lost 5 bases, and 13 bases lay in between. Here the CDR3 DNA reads TGTGCCAGTGCGGGTAGCAATCACAATGAGCAGTTCTTC. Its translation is CASAGSNHNEQFF.

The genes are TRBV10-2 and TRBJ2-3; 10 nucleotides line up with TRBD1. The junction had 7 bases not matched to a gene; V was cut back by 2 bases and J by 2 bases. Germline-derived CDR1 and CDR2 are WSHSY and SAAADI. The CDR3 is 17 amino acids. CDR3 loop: CASSEPGQGWDTDTQYF. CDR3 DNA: TGCGCCAGCAGTGAGCCGGGACAGGGGTGGGACACAGATACGCAGTATTTT.

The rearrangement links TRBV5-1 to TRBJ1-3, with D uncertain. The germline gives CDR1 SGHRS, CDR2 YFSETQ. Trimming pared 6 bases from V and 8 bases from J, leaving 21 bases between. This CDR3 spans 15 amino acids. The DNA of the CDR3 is TGCGCCAGCACCTCCGAGGACGGGAGAAGGGACACCATATATTTT. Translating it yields CASTSEDGRRDTIYF.

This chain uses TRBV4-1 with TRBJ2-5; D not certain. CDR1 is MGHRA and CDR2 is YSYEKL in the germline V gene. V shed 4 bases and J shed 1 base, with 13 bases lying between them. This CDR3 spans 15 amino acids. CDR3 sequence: CASSPLRYAQETQYF. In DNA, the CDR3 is TGCGCCAGCAGCCCCCTGAGATATGCCCAAGAGACCCAGTACTTC.

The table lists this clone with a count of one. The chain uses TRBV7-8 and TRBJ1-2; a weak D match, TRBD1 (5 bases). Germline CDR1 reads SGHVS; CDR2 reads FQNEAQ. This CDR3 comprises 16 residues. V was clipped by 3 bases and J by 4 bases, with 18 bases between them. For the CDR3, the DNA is TGTGCCAGCAGCTTCCGTAAGGGGTCAGCAAGCTATGGCTACACCTTC. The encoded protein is CASSFRKGSASYGYTF.

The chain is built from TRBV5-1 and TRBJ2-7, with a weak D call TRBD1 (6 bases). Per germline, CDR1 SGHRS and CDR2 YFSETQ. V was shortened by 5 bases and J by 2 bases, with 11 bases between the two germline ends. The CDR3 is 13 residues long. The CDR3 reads CASRRDTTYEQYF. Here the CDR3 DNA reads TGCGCCAGCAGACGGGACACGACCTACGAGCAGTACTTC.

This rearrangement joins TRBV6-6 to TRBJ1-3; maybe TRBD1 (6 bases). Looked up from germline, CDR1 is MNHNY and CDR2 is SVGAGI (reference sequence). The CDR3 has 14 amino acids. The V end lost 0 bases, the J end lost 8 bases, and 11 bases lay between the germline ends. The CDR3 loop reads CASSYSDSHYTIYF. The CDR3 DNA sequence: TGTGCCAGCAGTTACTCGGACAGTCATTACACCATATATTTT.

CDR3 bases: TGTGCCAGCAGCTTAGCGGGGGGGCCCTACGAGCAGTACTTC. Its translation is CASSLAGGPYEQYF. This chain joins TRBV7-2 and TRBJ2-7, with D perhaps TRBD2 (7 bases). Germline CDR1 SGHTA, CDR2 FQGNSA. V was shortened by 0 bases and J by 2 bases, with 8 bases between the two germline ends. The CDR3 length is 14 residues.